Below, one T cell receptor beta chain is given with its context. This sample was taken from a study of blood T cell repertoires in COVID-19. TCRdb keeps only in-frame clones here, not all; method: immunoSEQ multiplex PCR. The sample includes roughly 430,000 clones, approximately 91% of them seen just once. This CDR3 comprises 16 residues. In germline, CDR1 is LGHNA, CDR2 YNFKEQ. Trimming stripped 1 base from V and 5 bases from J, with 17 bases between. The source of this sequence is a woman aged 40 to 50 with acute COVID-19. The chain joins TRBV4-2 to TRBJ1-2; D remains unclear. Sequenced sample: PBMCs or T cells enriched from blood (not recorded which). The CDR3 here is CASSQVWADAKYGYTF. The CDR3 DNA follows: TGTGCCAGCAGCCAAGTTTGGGCAGATGCAAAATATGGCTACACCTTC.